This T cell receptor (beta chain) was documented in a study of CD8 T cells in ankylosing spondylitis. General study findings and limits: Several of the motif variants were reported before in synovial fluid and blood from reactive arthritis. Disease-linked clones had a CD8+ phenotype and relatively low frequency in peripheral blood. Several highly homologous variants formed a TCR beta motif that appeared characteristic of ankylosing spondylitis blood.

MiXCR, applied by TCRdb to the 5' RACE reads, yields one record per CDR3 protein. The repertoire consists of some 130,000 distinct CDR3 sequences, with 17% occurring once and the leading ten covering around a third. With respect to this clonotype: What it recognizes is unknown.

The CDR3 runs 15 residues. Between the trimmed V and J ends, which lost 1 base and 5 bases, there was a span of 12 bases. Germline V gene data show CDR1 as LNHNV and CDR2 as YYDKDF (reference sequence). This receptor was obtained from a male donor with ankylosing spondylitis. What was sequenced was blood, either unsorted or a sorted T cell fraction (not recorded which). This rearrangement joins TRBV15 to TRBJ2-1; TRBD2 is a possible D gene (5 bases). The CDR3 protein is CATSRGYRGNNEQFF. CDR3 coding DNA: TGTGCCACCAGCAGAGGTTACCGGGGAAACAATGAGCAGTTCTTC.